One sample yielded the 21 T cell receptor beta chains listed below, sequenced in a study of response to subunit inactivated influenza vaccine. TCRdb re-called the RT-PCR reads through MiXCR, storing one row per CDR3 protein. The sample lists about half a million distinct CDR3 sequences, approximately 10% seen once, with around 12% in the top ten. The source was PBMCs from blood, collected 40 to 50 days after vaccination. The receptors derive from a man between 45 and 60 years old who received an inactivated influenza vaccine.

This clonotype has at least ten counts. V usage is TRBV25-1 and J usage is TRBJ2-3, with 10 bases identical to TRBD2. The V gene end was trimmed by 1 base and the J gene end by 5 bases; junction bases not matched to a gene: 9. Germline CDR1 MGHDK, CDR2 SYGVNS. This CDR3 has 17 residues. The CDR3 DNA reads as TGTGCCAGCAGTGAATTTCCCGCTAGCGGGGGAAGAGATACGCAGTATTTT. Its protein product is CASSEFPASGGRDTQYF. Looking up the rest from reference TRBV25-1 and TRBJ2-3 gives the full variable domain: EADIYQTPRYLVIGTGKKITLECSQTMGHDKMYWYQQDPGMELHLIHYSYGVNSTEKGDLSSESTVSRIRTEHFPLTLESARPSHTSQYLCASSEFPASGGRDTQYFGPGTRLTVL.

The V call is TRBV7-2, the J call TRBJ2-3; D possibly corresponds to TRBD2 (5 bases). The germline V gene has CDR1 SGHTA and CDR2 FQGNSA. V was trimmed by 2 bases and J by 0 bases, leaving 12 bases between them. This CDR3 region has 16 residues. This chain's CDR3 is CASSLFGVGSTDTQYF. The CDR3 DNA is TGTGCCAGCAGCTTATTCGGGGTGGGAAGCACAGATACGCAGTATTTT.

The CDR3, as DNA: TGTGCCAGCAGTTTAGCGGGAGGACCCAACTACGAGCAGTACTTC. Translation: CASSLAGGPNYEQYF. V is TRBV28 and J is TRBJ2-7; 8 positions match TRBD2. CDR3 length: 15 amino acids. The V segment lost 2 bases and the J segment 3 bases; nucleotides outside the gene matches: 6. Germline V gene data show CDR1 as MDHEN and CDR2 as SYDVKM. Full variable domain (rest looked up from reference TRBV28 and TRBJ2-7): DVKVTQSSRYLVKRTGEKVFLECVQDMDHENMFWYRQDPGLGLRLIYFSYDVKMKEKGDIPEGYSVSREKKERFSLILESASTNQTSMYLCASSLAGGPNYEQYFGPGTRLTVT.

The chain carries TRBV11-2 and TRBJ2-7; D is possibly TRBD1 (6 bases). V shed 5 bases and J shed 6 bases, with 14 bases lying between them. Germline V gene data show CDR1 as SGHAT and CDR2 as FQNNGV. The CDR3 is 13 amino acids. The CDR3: CASSADRSGEQYF. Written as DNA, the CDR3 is TGTGCCAGCAGCGCAGACAGGTCTGGCGAGCAGTACTTC.

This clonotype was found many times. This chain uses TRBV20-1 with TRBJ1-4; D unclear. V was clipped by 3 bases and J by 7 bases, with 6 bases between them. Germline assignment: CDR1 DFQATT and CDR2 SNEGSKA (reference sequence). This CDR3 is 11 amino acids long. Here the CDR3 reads CSARIREKLFF. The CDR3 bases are TGCAGTGCTAGGATACGTGAAAAACTGTTTTTT.

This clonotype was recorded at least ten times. The CDR3 DNA is TGTGCCACCGCAGGAGGGAACTCCTACGAGCAGTACTTC. This translates into CATAGGNSYEQYF. The gene calls are TRBV15 and TRBJ2-7, with TRBD2 as a possible D gene (6 bases). Trimming took off 8 bases at V and 0 bases at J, with 11 bases between the two ends. The CDR3 is made up of 13 amino acids. Germline CDR1 reads LNHNV; CDR2 reads YYDKDF (reference sequence).

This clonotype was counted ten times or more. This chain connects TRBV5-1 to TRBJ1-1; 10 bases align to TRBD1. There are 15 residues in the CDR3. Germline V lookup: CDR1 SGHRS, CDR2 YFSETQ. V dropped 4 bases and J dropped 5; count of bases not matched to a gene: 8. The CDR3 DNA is TGCGCCAGCAGCCCCCGACAGGGGGCGAGGACTGAAGCTTTCTTT. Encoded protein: CASSPRQGARTEAFF.

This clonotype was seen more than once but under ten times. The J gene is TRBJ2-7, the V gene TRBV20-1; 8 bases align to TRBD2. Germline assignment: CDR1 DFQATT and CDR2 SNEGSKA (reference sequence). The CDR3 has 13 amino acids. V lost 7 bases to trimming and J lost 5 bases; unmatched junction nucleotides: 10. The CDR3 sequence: CSGTSRGRNEQYF. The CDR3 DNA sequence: TGCAGTGGTACGAGTCGCGGGAGGAACGAGCAGTACTTC.

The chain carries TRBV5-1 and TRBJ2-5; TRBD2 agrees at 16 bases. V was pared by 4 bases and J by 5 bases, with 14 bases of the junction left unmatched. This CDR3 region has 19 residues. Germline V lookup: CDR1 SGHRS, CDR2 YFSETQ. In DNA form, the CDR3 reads TGCGCCAGCAGCCTCGGGACTAGCGGGAGGGCCGTGACTCTGGAGACCCAGTACTTC. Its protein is CASSLGTSGRAVTLETQYF.

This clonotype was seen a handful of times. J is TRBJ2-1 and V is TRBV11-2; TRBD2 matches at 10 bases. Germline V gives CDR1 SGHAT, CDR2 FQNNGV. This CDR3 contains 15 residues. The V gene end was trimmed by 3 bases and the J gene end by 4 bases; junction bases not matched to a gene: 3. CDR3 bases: TGTGCCAGCAGCTTTGGTAGCGGGGGGTACAATGAGCAGTTCTTC. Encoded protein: CASSFGSGGYNEQFF.

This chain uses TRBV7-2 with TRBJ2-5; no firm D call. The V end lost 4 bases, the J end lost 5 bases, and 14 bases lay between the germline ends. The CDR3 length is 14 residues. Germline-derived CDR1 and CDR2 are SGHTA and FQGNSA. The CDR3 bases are TGTGCCAGCAGCTGGACCTCCTTAGGGGAGACCCAGTACTTC. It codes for CASSWTSLGETQYF.

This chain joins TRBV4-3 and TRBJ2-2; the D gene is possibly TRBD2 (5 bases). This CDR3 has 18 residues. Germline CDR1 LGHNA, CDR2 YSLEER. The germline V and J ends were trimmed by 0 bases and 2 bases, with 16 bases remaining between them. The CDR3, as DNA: TGCGCCAGCAGCCAAGAAGGCGGGCTAGCTACAAACACCGGGGAGCTGTTTTTT. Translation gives CASSQEGGLATNTGELFF.

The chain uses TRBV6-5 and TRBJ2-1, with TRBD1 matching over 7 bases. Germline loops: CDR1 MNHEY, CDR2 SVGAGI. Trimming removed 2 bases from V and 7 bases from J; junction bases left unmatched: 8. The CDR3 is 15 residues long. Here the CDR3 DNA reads TGTGCCAGCAGTTACACAGTGACAGGGAAGAATGAGCAGTTCTTC. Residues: CASSYTVTGKNEQFF.

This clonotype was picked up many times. CDR3 amino acids: CASSGAGEEPYGEQFF. Written as DNA, the CDR3 is TGTGCCAGCAGCGGTGCAGGGGAGGAACCTTACGGTGAGCAGTTCTTC. The chain is built from TRBV7-9 and TRBJ2-1; tentatively, D is TRBD1 or TRBD2 (6 bases each). Germline values: CDR1 SEHNR, CDR2 FQNEAQ (reference sequence). The CDR3 runs to 16 residues. Trimming pared 5 bases from V and 9 bases from J, leaving 23 bases between.

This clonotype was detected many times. The CDR3 region is CASSPPSSGRGSGEQFF. CDR3 in DNA: TGTGCCAGCTCACCACCGTCTAGCGGGAGGGGTTCGGGTGAGCAGTTCTTC. The J gene is TRBJ2-1, the V gene TRBV18; TRBD2 matches 12 bases. Per germline, CDR1 KGHSH and CDR2 LQKENI. The junction had 9 bases not matched to a gene; V was cut back by 0 bases and J by 9 bases. The CDR3 is made up of 17 amino acids.

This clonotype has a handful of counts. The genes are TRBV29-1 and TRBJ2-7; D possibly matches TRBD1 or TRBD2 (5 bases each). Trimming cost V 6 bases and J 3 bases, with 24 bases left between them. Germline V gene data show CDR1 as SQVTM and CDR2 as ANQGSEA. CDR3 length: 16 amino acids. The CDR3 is CSVRLVFGTQLYEQYF. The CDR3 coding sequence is TGCAGCGTCCGCCTCGTGTTCGGGACCCAGCTCTACGAGCAGTACTTC.

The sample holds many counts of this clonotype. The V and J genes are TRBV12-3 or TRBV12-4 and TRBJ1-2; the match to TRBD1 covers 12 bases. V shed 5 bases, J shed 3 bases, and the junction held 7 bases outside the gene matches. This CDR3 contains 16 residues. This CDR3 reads CASSAGTGGYDYGYTF. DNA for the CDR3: TGTGCCAGCAGTGCCGGGACAGGGGGCTACGACTATGGCTACACCTTC.

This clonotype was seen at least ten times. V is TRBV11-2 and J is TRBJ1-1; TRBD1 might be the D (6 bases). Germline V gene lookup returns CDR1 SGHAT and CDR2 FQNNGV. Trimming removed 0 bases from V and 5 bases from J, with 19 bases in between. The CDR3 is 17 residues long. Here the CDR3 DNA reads TGTGCCAGCAGCTTAGATAACAACAGGGCTACAAAGACTGAAGCTTTCTTT. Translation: CASSLDNNRATKTEAFF.

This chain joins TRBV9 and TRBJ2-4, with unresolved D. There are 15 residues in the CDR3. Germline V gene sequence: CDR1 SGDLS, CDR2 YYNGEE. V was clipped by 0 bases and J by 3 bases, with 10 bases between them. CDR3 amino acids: CASSVGAENKNIQYF. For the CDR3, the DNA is TGTGCCAGCAGCGTAGGGGCAGAGAACAAAAACATTCAGTACTTC.

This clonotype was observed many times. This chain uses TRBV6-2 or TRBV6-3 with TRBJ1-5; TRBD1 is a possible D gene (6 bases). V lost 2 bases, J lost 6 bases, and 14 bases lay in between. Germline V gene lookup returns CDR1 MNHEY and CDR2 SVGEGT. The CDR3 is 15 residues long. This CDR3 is CASSYGTGGGQPQHF. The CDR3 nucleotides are TGTGCCAGCAGTTACGGAACGGGGGGCGGTCAGCCCCAGCATTTT.

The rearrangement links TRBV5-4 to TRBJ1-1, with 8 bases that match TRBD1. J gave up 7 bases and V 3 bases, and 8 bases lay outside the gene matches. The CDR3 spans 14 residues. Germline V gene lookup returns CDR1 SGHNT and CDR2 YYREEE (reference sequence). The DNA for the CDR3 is TGTGCCAGCAGCTCCCGGGACAGGCCTGATGAAGCTTTCTTT. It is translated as CASSSRDRPDEAFF.